This TCR beta chain comes out of a study of T cell responses to AZD1222 COVID-19 vaccine (dated by TCRdb to the early 2020s). As for the study more broadly: TCR sequencing was performed for some 250 trial participants, of whom about 200 were given two doses of AZD1222 and approximately 25 were given two doses of MenACWY control vaccine. Enrollment into the trials was organized by age into subgroups of 18-55, 56-69 and 70-plus years, and those subgroups contained 148, 28 and 57 TCR-sequenced participants, respectively.

The meaning of the sample's time point label: about 28 days (+/-7) after the second vaccine dose. AZD1222 recipients with second doses at about 4 weeks or about 12 weeks were pooled, because spike-specific TCR depth and breadth did not differ between schedules. Samples from vaccinated people were obtained from the UK trials COV001 and COV002, which included a single-blind randomized controlled phase 2/3 trial of AZD1222 (ChAdOx1 nCoV-19) in healthy adults. For TCRbeta chain sequencing, PBMC samples were collected from trial participants at day 0 and at day 28 after the second dose. The CDR3 regions of human TCRbeta chains were analyzed by immunosequencing. On the authors' methods: Repertoire TCRs were checked for matches against a reference library of SARS-CoV-2-specific TCRs that had been generated using the MIRA antigen-specificity platform. Breadth was defined as the fraction of unique TCRs that were SARS-CoV-2-associated, and depth was defined as the fraction of total T cells that were SARS-CoV-2-associated. Each spike-specific TCR was assigned to its reactive spike region and to a CD4 or CD8 class using the MIRA data. Log10-transformed breadth and depth values were compared by one-way ANOVA with Sidak's multiple comparisons tests. The clones in this table, taken by TCRdb from immuneACCESS, are in-frame only. Not every clone is retained; where verified, under half of the shortfall comes from an unresolved V gene, and the cause of the rest is unknown. The D gene and trimming were derived from the DNA, and the V and J assignments and clone size from that table. This sample has approximately 45,000 clones in its table, and approximately 88% of those were observed once. The ten top clones hold around 25% of the sample.

For this chain, trimming is 2 bases at the V end and 0 bases at the J end, and the number of junction bases without a gene match is 2. From its cysteine to its phenylalanine, the CDR3 spans 14 amino acids. Of the read, only the CDR3 DNA is kept; its 42 bases are in frame from base 1. From the germline V gene (reference sequence), CDR1 is GTSNPN and CDR2 is SVGIG. General conclusions and limits of the study: In the small 56-69-year group, the increase in depth fell short of significance, most likely because of low power. Most participants were white British and females outnumbered males, and the authors suggested that clonal diversity may have been underestimated. Because no samples from the day 14 peak response were available, repertoires could be characterized only after the peak T cell response. Reportedly, close to half of the unique spike-specific TCRs recognized epitopes lying outside the regions that are mutated in the B.1.351 and B.1.1.7 variants. After two AZD1222 doses, both the breadth and the depth of spike-specific TCRs were significantly higher than at day 0 and than in MenACWY recipients. CD4 TCRs associated with the vaccine covered the entire spike protein, and the dominant responses were in regions 160-218 and 743-854. Only 5 to 7 AZD1222 recipients were SARS-CoV-2 seropositive at baseline, limiting conclusions about previously exposed vaccinees.

As for this clone: The antigen this receptor binds is unknown. Within one base of it there is no much larger clone, and no base qualities were kept.

The sequence came from an adult who received the AZD1222 COVID-19 vaccine. This chain joins TRBV30 to TRBJ2-3; TRBD2 agrees with 7 junctional bases. The sample in question was peripheral blood, obtained 28 days after the second AZD1222 dose. The nucleotide sequence reads TGTGCCTGGAGTCCGGGACTAAGCACAGATACGCAGTATTTT. Translated, this is CAWSPGLSTDTQYF.